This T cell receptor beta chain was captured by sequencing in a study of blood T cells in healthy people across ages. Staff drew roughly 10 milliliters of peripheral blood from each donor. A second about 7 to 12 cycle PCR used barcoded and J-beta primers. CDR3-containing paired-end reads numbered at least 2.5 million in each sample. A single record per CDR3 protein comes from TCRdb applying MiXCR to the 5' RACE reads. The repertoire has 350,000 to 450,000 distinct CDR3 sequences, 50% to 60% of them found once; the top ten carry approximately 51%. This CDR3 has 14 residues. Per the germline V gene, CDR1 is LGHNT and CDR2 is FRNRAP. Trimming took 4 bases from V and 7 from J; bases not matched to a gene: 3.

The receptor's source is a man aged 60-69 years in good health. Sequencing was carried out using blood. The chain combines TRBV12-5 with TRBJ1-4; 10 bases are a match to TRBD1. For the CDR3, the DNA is TGTGCTAGTGGTTCGGACAGGGGGGGTGAAAAACTGTTTTTT. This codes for CASGSDRGGEKLFF.